One TCR beta chain is described in this entry. Its antigen is undetermined. This record comes from a study of T cells in Graves' hyperthyroidism and ophthalmopathy. Whole-study context: Prior to any treatment, at the point of initial diagnosis, peripheral blood was collected. Study results and limitations: With a median lead of approximately six months before onset, the model predicted ophthalmopathy.

Uncontrolled infection, other autoimmune disease, pregnancy and lactation each barred patients from inclusion. The CDR3 sequence is 16 residues long. V was trimmed by 6 bases and J by 1 base, leaving 17 bases between them. Germline V CDR1 and CDR2: MNHEY, SMNVEV (reference sequence). Amplified regions were TCR beta CDR3 sequences from RNA transcripts. TCR CDR3 regions were first amplified by RT-PCR with HTBI primers. TCRdb called the multiplex PCR reads again in MiXCR, with one record for every CDR3 protein. The sample shows 660,000 or so distinct CDR3 sequences, less than 25% of them seen only once. Sequenced material: blood. The rearrangement joins TRBV27 to TRBJ2-3, with D perhaps matching TRBD1 or TRBD2 (5 bases each). This sequence was found in a young man with Graves' ophthalmopathy. Written as DNA, the CDR3 is TGTGCCAGCAGCGGACTGAATGGGGGAGGCACAGATACGCAGTATTTT. As protein: CASSGLNGGGTDTQYF.